The 32 T cell receptor beta chains below were found in one sample sequenced in a study of Ad26.COV2.S vaccination and SARS-CoV-2 variants. Treatment: 15 to 20 received Ad26.COV2.S at low or high dose, single or two shots; 5 received placebo; per-sample allocation not given. Sampling was performed 63 days after the first vaccine or placebo injection. Method: immunoSEQ multiplex PCR; TCRdb's copy keeps in-frame clones and lacks some. Of about 400,000 clones in the sample, around 89% were seen once. Specimen: peripheral blood, collected in a trial of Ad26.COV2.S vaccine versus placebo. The receptors originated from a person aged 18-60 years who received the Ad26.COV2.S COVID-19 vaccine or a placebo.

This clone has only one observation. The chain's CDR3 is CAISENPYEQYF. The CDR3 coding sequence is TGTGCCATCAGTGAGAATCCCTACGAGCAGTACTTC. The rearrangement links TRBV10-3 to TRBJ2-7; D gene ambiguous. The CDR3 spans 12 residues. The V end lost 2 bases, the J end lost 2 bases, and 4 bases lay between the germline ends. The germline V gene encodes CDR1 ENHRY and CDR2 SYGVKD.

CDR3 amino acids: CSASREYYGYTF. CDR3 bases: TGCAGTGCTAGTCGGGAATACTATGGCTACACCTTC. This chain joins TRBV20-1 and TRBJ1-2; no reliable D call. The ends were cut back, 3 bases at V and 3 bases at J, with 8 bases in the middle. Germline assignment: CDR1 DFQATT and CDR2 SNEGSKA (reference sequence). CDR3 length equals 12 residues.

This chain connects TRBV30 to TRBJ2-2, with D possibly matching TRBD1 (5 bases). V lost 4 bases, J lost 5 bases, and 11 bases lay in between. This CDR3 has 13 amino acids. Germline V gene data show CDR1 as GTSNPN and CDR2 as SVGIG (reference sequence). As DNA, the CDR3 is TGTGCCTGGATGGACCAGGGTACCGGGGAGCTGTTTTTT. This codes for CAWMDQGTGELFF. Variable domain in full (rest from reference TRBV30 and TRBJ2-2): SQTIHQWPATLVQPVGSPLSLECTVEGTSNPNLYWYRQAAGRGLQLLFYSVGIGQISSEVPQNLSASRPQDRQFILSSKKLLLSDSGFYLCAWMDQGTGELFFGEGSRLTVL.

In this sample, this clone turned up once. The V and J genes are TRBV18 and TRBJ2-3; D may be TRBD1 (5 bases). Germline V CDR1 and CDR2: KGHSH, LQKENI. The CDR3 contains 14 residues. The ends were cut back, 4 bases at V and 0 bases at J, with 8 bases in the middle. The CDR3 DNA sequence: TGTGCCAGCTCACTCCAGGGTAGCACAGATACGCAGTATTTT. This translates into CASSLQGSTDTQYF.

This chain connects TRBV6-1 to TRBJ1-5, with D possibly matching TRBD1 (6 bases). CDR3 length: 16 residues. The ends were cut back, 4 bases at V and 2 bases at J, with 15 bases in the middle. Germline V gene data show CDR1 as MNHNS and CDR2 as SASEGT. This CDR3 is CASSGFGGLGNQPQHF. The CDR3 nucleotides are TGTGCCAGCAGTGGTTTCGGGGGGCTCGGCAATCAGCCCCAGCATTTT.

The chain is built from TRBV7-9 and TRBJ2-7; tentatively, D is TRBD2 (7 bases). The CDR3 extends over 14 amino acids. Per germline, CDR1 SEHNR and CDR2 FQNEAQ (reference sequence). V lost 5 bases, J lost 5 bases, and 16 bases lay in between. The CDR3 reads CASSQEGGGHEQYF. The DNA of the CDR3 is TGTGCCAGCAGCCAAGAAGGCGGGGGCCACGAGCAGTACTTC.

The J gene is TRBJ2-1, the V gene TRBV28; TRBD1 or TRBD2 may be the D gene (5 bases each). This CDR3 region has 13 residues. V lost 0 bases, J lost 5 bases, and 5 bases lay in between. CDR1 and CDR2 from the germline V gene are MDHEN and SYDVKM. The CDR3 nucleotides are TGTGCCAGCAGTTTATGGGGGGACAATGAGCAGTTCTTC. Its translation: CASSLWGDNEQFF.

The chain has TRBV11-3 and TRBJ2-5, with 9 bases identical to TRBD1. J gave up 7 bases and V 4 bases, and 4 bases lay outside the gene matches. From germline, CDR1 is SGHNT and CDR2 YENEEA. This CDR3 contains 13 residues. The CDR3 DNA sequence: TGTGCCAGCAGCTCAGGACAGGGGTGGACCCAGTACTTC. Protein: CASSSGQGWTQYF.

The chain is built from TRBV15 and TRBJ2-3; D ambiguous. V dropped 1 base and J dropped 5 bases, with 4 bases sitting between them. CDR1 and CDR2 (germline): LNHNV, YYDKDF (reference sequence). CDR3 size: 12 residues. The CDR3 sequence: CATSRGGDTQYF. CDR3 DNA: TGTGCCACCAGCAGAGGAGGAGATACGCAGTATTTT.

The rearrangement joins TRBV28 to TRBJ1-1; the D is unclear. Looked up from germline, CDR1 is MDHEN and CDR2 is SYDVKM. The CDR3 totals 13 residues. V was clipped by 7 bases and J by 8 bases, with 17 bases between them. The DNA of the CDR3 is TGTGCCAGCACGGGTGGGGTAGTAAGGGAAGCTTTCTTT. It translates to CASTGGVVREAFF.

The CDR3 coding sequence is TGTGCCAGCAGCTTACGAAGGACTAGCGGGCTCTCCTTTTACGAGCAGTACTTC. It is translated as CASSLRRTSGLSFYEQYF. This sequence joins TRBV7-2 and TRBJ2-7; 11 bases match TRBD2. After removal of 2 bases from V and 4 bases from J, the junction contained 13 bases not matched to a gene. This CDR3 region has 18 residues. CDR1 SGHTA and CDR2 FQGNSA come from the germline V gene.

The J gene is TRBJ2-7, the V gene TRBV10-2; 7 nucleotides agree with TRBD2. The CDR3 covers 15 residues. V lost 7 bases and J lost 6; bases outside the gene matches: 15. The germline V gene has CDR1 WSHSY and CDR2 SAAADI. DNA of the CDR3: TGCGCCAGCACGCGATCTAGCGGAACACTACTCGAGCAGTACTTC. The encoded protein is CASTRSSGTLLEQYF.

CDR3 DNA sequence: TGCGCCAGCAGCACACACGGGACTAGCGCCAATGAGCAGTTCTTC. Amino acids: CASSTHGTSANEQFF. The chain links TRBV5-1 to TRBJ2-1; the match to TRBD2 covers 10 bases. V was pared by 4 bases and J by 6 bases, with 7 bases of the junction left unmatched. The CDR3 has 15 residues. Germline CDR1 SGHRS, CDR2 YFSETQ.

This clone has a handful of counts. The chain employs TRBV28 and TRBJ1-2, with D possibly TRBD1 on 5 matching bases. Per the germline V gene, CDR1 is MDHEN and CDR2 is SYDVKM. CDR3 length equals 15 residues. With 3 bases removed from V and 7 bases from J, the gap between germline ends came to 18 bases. The CDR3 DNA reads as TGTGCCAGCAGTTTGGTTGGCCAGGGAACAGGTGGCTACACCTTC. Amino acids: CASSLVGQGTGGYTF.

Regarding this clone: The same CDR3 also results from other DNA sequences found in this sample. This chain connects TRBV13 to TRBJ2-1; 14 bases agree with TRBD2. V shed 4 bases and J 6 bases; nucleotides not matched to a gene: 2. CDR1 is PRHDT and CDR2 is FYEKMQ in the germline V gene (reference sequence). There are 15 residues in the CDR3. In DNA, the CDR3 is TGTGCCAGCAGCTCGGGACTAGCGGGAGCCAATGAGCAGTTCTTC. It yields the protein CASSSGLAGANEQFF.

The chain links TRBV19 to TRBJ2-1; D is uncertain. The V and J ends lost 6 bases and 2 bases respectively, with 8 bases between them. The germline gives CDR1 LNHDA, CDR2 SQIVND (reference sequence). This CDR3 contains 13 residues. CDR3 amino acids: CASRGAPYNEQFF. The CDR3 DNA reads as TGTGCCAGTAGGGGTGCTCCCTACAATGAGCAGTTCTTC.

V and J are TRBV3-1 (or the pseudogene TRBV3-2) and TRBJ2-7, with 14 nucleotides matching TRBD2. V lost 5 bases and J lost 7; bases outside the gene matches: 7. The CDR3 consists of 15 residues. Germline values: CDR1 LGHDT, CDR2 YNNKEL (reference sequence). CDR3 in amino acids: CASSYAGLAGEEQYF. The CDR3 DNA is TGTGCCAGCAGCTACGCGGGACTAGCGGGAGAGGAGCAGTACTTC.

The CDR3 sequence: CASSWPGQGYEQYF. The DNA for the CDR3 is TGTGCCAGCTCATGGCCGGGACAGGGTTACGAGCAGTACTTC. J is TRBJ2-7 and V is TRBV18, with 9 nucleotides matching TRBD1. Trimming at V came to 5 bases and at J to 4 bases, leaving 6 bases not matched to a gene. This CDR3 has 14 amino acids. Germline V gives CDR1 KGHSH, CDR2 LQKENI.

This clone was seen only once. V usage is TRBV3-1 (or the pseudogene TRBV3-2) and J usage is TRBJ1-2; 8 bases line up with TRBD1. This CDR3 is 16 amino acids long. Looked up from germline, CDR1 is LGHDT and CDR2 is YNNKEL (reference sequence). J gave up 6 bases and V 5 bases, and 14 bases lay outside the gene matches. The CDR3 region is CASSSGWRQGLDGYTF. The DNA for the CDR3 is TGTGCCAGCAGCTCAGGTTGGAGACAGGGGCTGGATGGCTACACCTTC.

The rearrangement links TRBV3-1 (or the pseudogene TRBV3-2) to TRBJ1-6, with 7 bases that match TRBD1. After removal of 8 bases from V and 7 bases from J, the junction contained 2 bases not matched to a gene. This CDR3 is built from 12 residues. Germline V gene lookup returns CDR1 LGHDT and CDR2 YNNKEL (reference sequence). DNA for the CDR3: TGTGCCAGCGGGACAGAGAATTCACCCCTCCACTTT. Translation gives CASGTENSPLHF.

The chain has TRBV6-5 and TRBJ1-4; tentative D call: TRBD1 (5 bases). CDR3 size: 15 residues. CDR1 MNHEY and CDR2 SVGAGI come from the germline V gene. The V gene lost 6 bases and the J gene lost 8 bases, with 19 bases spanning the gap. DNA for the CDR3: TGTGCCAGCAGCGATCCGAAGGGGTTGGAGGAAAAACTGTTTTTT. Translation: CASSDPKGLEEKLFF.

The J gene is TRBJ1-2, the V gene TRBV2; D is perhaps TRBD1 (5 bases). The V end was cut by 2 bases, the J end by 11 bases, with 9 bases between. The CDR3 extends over 11 amino acids. The V gene's germline CDR1 is SNHLY and CDR2 FYNNEI. DNA for the CDR3: TGTGCCAGCAGTGAACAGGGTCGTTACACCTTC. This sequence encodes CASSEQGRYTF.

V and J are TRBV24-1 and TRBJ1-2, with 7 bases lining up with TRBD1. Trimming at V came to 0 bases and at J to 6 bases, leaving 3 bases not matched to a gene. The CDR3 loop spans 14 amino acids. Germline assignment: CDR1 KGHDR and CDR2 SFDVKD. The CDR3 protein is CATSDLYQGDGYTF. DNA for the CDR3: TGTGCCACCAGTGATTTGTACCAGGGGGATGGCTACACCTTC.

The table lists this clone with a few counts. The J gene is TRBJ2-7, the V gene TRBV27; D remains unclear. CDR1 and CDR2 from the germline V gene are MNHEY and SMNVEV (reference sequence). The CDR3 has 15 amino acids. V was trimmed by 0 bases and J by 7 bases, leaving 16 bases between them. This CDR3 reads CASSLSIDSPHEQYF. The CDR3 DNA is TGTGCCAGCAGTTTATCAATAGACTCCCCTCATGAGCAGTACTTC.

This clone has a single count. The CDR3 spells CAWSRTGYSYGYTF. CDR3 DNA sequence: TGTGCCTGGAGCCGGACAGGGTACAGTTATGGCTACACCTTC. V usage is TRBV30 and J usage is TRBJ1-2, with 8 positions matching TRBD1. The CDR3 has 14 amino acids. Germline V gene lookup returns CDR1 GTSNPN and CDR2 SVGIG (reference sequence). Unmatched junction bases numbered 8, after V lost 3 bases and J lost 5 bases. Full variable domain (remainder filled in from reference TRBV30 and TRBJ1-2): SQTIHQWPATLVQPVGSPLSLECTVEGTSNPNLYWYRQAAGRGLQLLFYSVGIGQISSEVPQNLSASRPQDRQFILSSKKLLLSDSGFYLCAWSRTGYSYGYTFGSGTRLTVV.

This chain uses TRBV10-3 with TRBJ2-1; D uncertain. The germline gives CDR1 ENHRY, CDR2 SYGVKD. V lost 4 bases to trimming and J lost 1 base, with 8 bases between them. The CDR3 is 14 amino acids. This CDR3 reads CAISGQQSYNEQFF. DNA of the CDR3: TGTGCCATCAGTGGACAACAATCCTACAATGAGCAGTTCTTC.

The chain uses TRBV7-2 and TRBJ2-4; 7 bases match TRBD2. V shed 1 base and J 5 bases; nucleotides not matched to a gene: 2. CDR3 length equals 14 residues. The germline V gene encodes CDR1 SGHTA and CDR2 FQGNSA. The CDR3 DNA follows: TGTGCCAGCAGCTTAGGCGGGAGCCAAAACATTCAGTACTTC. Translated, it gives CASSLGGSQNIQYF.

The chain combines TRBV9 with TRBJ2-2; TRBD2 might be the D (5 bases). The CDR3 runs to 14 residues. The germline V gene has CDR1 SGDLS and CDR2 YYNGEE. V was clipped by 3 bases and J by 7 bases, with 13 bases between them. CDR3 sequence: CASSENTRIGELFF. Here the CDR3 DNA reads TGTGCCAGCAGCGAAAACACTAGGATCGGGGAGCTGTTTTTT.

The count of this clone is one. The V call is TRBV6-6, the J call TRBJ2-3; 7 bases match TRBD2. Germline trimming cut 4 bases from V and 0 bases from J; bases unmatched to any gene: 4. The germline gives CDR1 MNHNY, CDR2 SVGAGI (reference sequence). The CDR3 spans 15 residues. In DNA, the CDR3 is TGTGCCAGCAGTTCGGGGGGAGCTAGCACAGATACGCAGTATTTT. Amino acid sequence: CASSSGGASTDTQYF.

The chain couples TRBV12-5 to TRBJ2-1; 11 bases fit TRBD2. Germline V gene lookup returns CDR1 LGHNT and CDR2 FRNRAP. With 5 bases clipped from V and 9 bases from J, the junction kept 6 bases outside the gene matches. The CDR3 totals 14 residues. The CDR3 here is CASGTSGRGSEQFF. The CDR3 region has the DNA TGTGCTAGTGGTACTAGCGGGAGAGGGAGTGAGCAGTTCTTC.

The DNA of the CDR3 is TGCGCCAGCAGCCAAGTGGCAGGGGGACTAGCGGGAAGGTACAATGAGCAGTTCTTC. Translation gives CASSQVAGGLAGRYNEQFF. The rearrangement uses TRBV4-1 and TRBJ2-1; 13 bases line up with TRBD2. The CDR3 loop spans 19 amino acids. V dropped 1 base and J dropped 4; count of bases not matched to a gene: 10. Per the germline V gene, CDR1 is MGHRA and CDR2 is YSYEKL.

This clone occurred once. The V and J genes are TRBV5-4 and TRBJ1-2; tentatively, D is TRBD1 (6 bases). The CDR3 sequence is 14 residues long. Germline V gene data show CDR1 as SGHNT and CDR2 as YYREEE (reference sequence). V shed 3 bases and J shed 8 bases, with 17 bases lying between them. The CDR3 bases are TGTGCCAGCAGCTCCGGTGGGGGGCGCGGGGGCTACACCTTC. Its protein product is CASSSGGGRGGYTF.